Listed below are T cell receptor beta chains from one sample, sequenced in a study of cytomegalovirus exposure and HLA in healthy donors. The protocol was immunoSEQ multiplex PCR, while the TCRdb copy is restricted to in-frame clones and leaves out a portion. This table has 200,000 to 250,000 clones, approximately 83% appearing once. Sequenced: PBMCs. All receptors come from a woman aged 25 to 39 in good health and CMV-seropositive. Both conserved end residues are part of each CDR3. The order of the fields is clone size, CDR3 length, J gene, D gene, V gene, CDR3 protein, CDR3 DNA. The D gene is left open where the match is weak. Not every row has a clone size; where given, it reads once, few, many or a size class.

>NA|19|TRBJ2-5|TRBD2|TRBV11-3
CASSPTTWLAGESRETQYF
TGTGCCAGCAGCCCCACCACCTGGCTAGCGGGAGAGAGTAGGGAGACCCAGTACTTC
>NA|14|TRBJ2-1|TRBD2|TRBV15
CATSRRLAVDEQFF
TGTGCCACCAGCAGGAGGCTAGCGGTGGATGAGCAGTTCTTC
>NA|14|TRBJ2-5|NA|TRBV28
CASSLAQFQETQYF
TGTGCCAGCAGTTTAGCACAGTTCCAAGAGACCCAGTACTTC
>NA|15|TRBJ1-5|TRBD1|TRBV5-1
CASSSSTGSNQPQHF
TGCGCCAGCAGCTCGTCGACAGGGAGCAATCAGCCCCAGCATTTT
>NA|9|TRBJ2-3|NA|TRBV20-1
CRGVDTQYF
TGCAGAGGGGTGGATACGCAGTATTTT
>NA|15|TRBJ1-1|NA|TRBV5-6
CASSPLGPINTEAFF
TGTGCCAGCAGCCCCCTGGGACCGATTAACACTGAAGCTTTCTTT
>NA|11|TRBJ2-1|NA|TRBV28
CASGVYNEQFF
TGTGCCAGCGGTGTTTACAATGAGCAGTTCTTC
>NA|14|TRBJ1-2|NA|TRBV7-2
CASSLVGGLYGYTF
TGTGCCAGCAGCTTAGTAGGCGGGCTCTATGGCTACACCTTC
>NA|16|TRBJ2-6|TRBD1|TRBV7-6
CASSWDRATGANVLTF
TGTGCCAGCAGCTGGGACAGGGCCACCGGGGCCAACGTCCTGACTTTC
>NA|14|TRBJ1-5|NA|TRBV7-8
CASSLIGGNQPQHF
TGTGCCAGCAGCTTAATTGGGGGGAATCAGCCCCAGCATTTT
>NA|14|TRBJ2-2|NA|TRBV7-9
CASSRLDVPGELFF
TGTGCCAGCAGCCGCCTGGACGTTCCCGGGGAGCTGTTTTTT
>NA|15|TRBJ2-3|NA|TRBV9
CASSVVATITDTQYF
TGTGCCAGCAGCGTAGTTGCGACTATCACAGATACGCAGTATTTT
>NA|14|TRBJ1-2|TRBD1|TRBV7-8
CASSPRGQGDGYTF
TGTGCCAGCAGCCCCCGGGGACAGGGGGACGGCTACACCTTC
>once|16|TRBJ1-5|NA|TRBV13
CASSLGGPYSNQPQHF
TGTGCCAGCAGCTTGGGGGGCCCGTATAGCAATCAGCCCCAGCATTTT
>NA|15|TRBJ2-7|TRBD2|TRBV7-2
CASSLQLAGGHEQYF
TGTGCCAGCAGCTTACAACTAGCGGGAGGCCACGAGCAGTACTTC
>NA|15|TRBJ2-7|TRBD2|TRBV7-2
CASSTGLAENYEQYF
TGTGCCAGCAGCACCGGACTAGCGGAGAACTACGAGCAGTACTTC
>NA|15|TRBJ2-1|TRBD2|TRBV9
CASSVVAGGDNEQFF
TGTGCCAGCAGCGTAGTAGCGGGAGGGGACAATGAGCAGTTCTTC
>NA|15|TRBJ2-1|NA|TRBV5-4
CASSLGAGVYNEQFF
TGTGCCAGCAGCTTGGGAGCAGGGGTCTACAATGAGCAGTTCTTC
>NA|14|TRBJ2-7|NA|TRBV7-2
CASSLEASAYEQYF
TGTGCCAGCAGCTTAGAAGCTAGCGCATACGAGCAGTACTTC
>few|11|TRBJ2-7|NA|TRBV29-1
CSGGAMGEQYF
TGCAGCGGCGGGGCAATGGGGGAGCAGTACTTC
>NA|17|TRBJ1-5|NA|TRBV28
CASSISPPRVSNQPQHF
TGTGCCAGCAGTATATCCCCCCCGAGGGTCAGCAATCAGCCCCAGCATTTT
>NA|15|TRBJ2-3|TRBD2|TRBV5-4
CASSAERGRADTQYF
TGTGCCAGCAGCGCTGAGCGGGGCCGGGCAGATACGCAGTATTTT
>NA|16|TRBJ2-2|NA|TRBV6-6
CASSYLGGGKSGELFF
TGTGCCAGCAGTTACCTGGGAGGGGGGAAGTCCGGGGAGCTGTTTTTT
>NA|13|TRBJ1-2|NA|TRBV12-5
CASGLDYRVGYTF
TGTGCTAGTGGTTTGGATTACAGGGTTGGCTACACCTTC
>NA|16|TRBJ2-3|NA|TRBV27
CASSDRLNPSTDTQYF
TGTGCCAGCAGTGATCGACTCAACCCTAGCACAGATACGCAGTATTTT
>NA|13|TRBJ2-1|NA|TRBV29-1
CSVDFRGTDEQFF
TGCAGCGTTGATTTCCGAGGGACCGATGAGCAGTTCTTC
>NA|12|TRBJ2-1|TRBD2|TRBV11-2
CASSPQREGGFF
TGTGCCAGCAGCCCTCAGCGGGAGGGGGGGTTCTTC
>NA|13|TRBJ1-5|NA|TRBV10-3
CAISGDYNQPQHF
TGTGCCATCAGTGGGGACTACAATCAGCCCCAGCATTTT
>NA|14|TRBJ2-3|NA|TRBV5-1
CASSFGQNTDTQYF
TGCGCCAGCAGCTTTGGCCAGAACACAGATACGCAGTATTTT
>once|11|TRBJ2-2|NA|TRBV29-1
CSVESRRGLFF
TGCAGCGTTGAATCCAGGCGGGGGCTGTTTTTT
>NA|18|TRBJ2-6|NA|TRBV6-1
CASSEAIAELWGANVLTF
TGTGCCAGCAGTGAAGCGATCGCAGAGTTATGGGGGGCCAACGTCCTGACTTTC
>NA|15|TRBJ2-1|NA|TRBV29-1
CSVEGTSPTYNEQFF
TGCAGCGTTGAAGGCACTAGTCCGACCTACAATGAGCAGTTCTTC
>NA|21|TRBJ2-3|TRBD2|TRBV4-2
CASSRTTSGAGADPYTDTQYF
TGTGCCAGCAGCCGGACCACTTCGGGAGCGGGAGCGGACCCATACACAGATACGCAGTATTTT
>NA|14|TRBJ2-5|NA|TRBV7-6
CASRSDMVQETQYF
TGTGCCAGCAGGTCAGACATGGTCCAAGAGACCCAGTACTTC
>NA|11|TRBJ1-2|NA|TRBV28
CASSYSYGYTF
TGTGCCAGCAGCTACAGCTATGGCTACACCTTC
>NA|15|TRBJ2-1|NA|TRBV6-1
CASRESPGAYNEQFF
TGTGCCAGCAGGGAATCTCCGGGGGCCTACAATGAGCAGTTCTTC
>NA|15|TRBJ2-5|NA|TRBV7-9
CASSGAVYTGETQYF
TGTGCCAGCAGCGGGGCTGTCTATACGGGAGAGACCCAGTACTTC
>NA|14|TRBJ2-5|NA|TRBV13
CASTRGELQETQYF
TGTGCCAGCACCCGAGGAGAACTTCAAGAGACCCAGTACTTC
>NA|15|TRBJ2-7|NA|TRBV9
CASSVSGVVGYEQYF
TGTGCCAGCAGCGTGTCAGGGGTAGTTGGGTACGAGCAGTACTTC
>once|17|TRBJ2-3|NA|TRBV27
CASSFNVGGEGTDTQYF
TGTGCCAGCAGTTTTAATGTAGGGGGGGAAGGCACAGATACGCAGTATTTT
>NA|16|TRBJ1-2|TRBD1|TRBV5-1
CASSLVPSGGTYGYTF
TGCGCCAGCAGCTTGGTACCGTCAGGGGGCACCTATGGCTACACCTTC
>NA|15|TRBJ2-7|TRBD1|TRBV18
CASSLAGTGTYEQYF
TGTGCCAGCTCACTGGCCGGGACAGGAACCTACGAGCAGTACTTC
>few|13|TRBJ2-2|NA|TRBV7-8
CASRQDSAGELFF
TGTGCCAGCAGACAAGACAGTGCCGGGGAGCTGTTTTTT
>NA|17|TRBJ2-1|TRBD2|TRBV11-2
CASSSPGTSGSYNEQFF
TGTGCCAGCAGCTCCCCCGGGACTAGCGGCTCCTACAATGAGCAGTTCTTC
>NA|16|TRBJ2-1|NA|TRBV6-1
CASTEGLWGGTNEQFF
TGTGCCAGCACTGAGGGGTTATGGGGGGGCACCAATGAGCAGTTCTTC
>NA|16|TRBJ2-5|NA|TRBV27
CANPSADIYGQETQYF
TGTGCCAACCCATCCGCGGACATTTACGGCCAAGAGACCCAGTACTTC
>NA|14|TRBJ1-1|NA|TRBV10-3
CAISADGGLTEAFF
TGTGCCATCAGTGCCGACGGCGGGCTCACTGAAGCTTTCTTT
>NA|15|TRBJ2-5|NA|TRBV28
CASSLRRLGEETQYF
TGTGCCAGCAGTTTGAGAAGGTTAGGTGAAGAGACCCAGTACTTC
>once|15|TRBJ2-7|TRBD1|TRBV13
CASSLRQGGVYEQYF
TGTGCCAGCAGCTTAAGACAGGGCGGAGTCTACGAGCAGTACTTC
>once|12|TRBJ2-3|NA|TRBV2
CASGVFTDTQYF
TGTGCCAGCGGGGTATTCACAGATACGCAGTATTTT
>NA|13|TRBJ2-5|NA|TRBV7-2
CASSLELQETQYF
TGTGCCAGCAGCTTAGAGCTCCAAGAGACCCAGTACTTC
>few|15|TRBJ1-2|NA|TRBV6-1
CASREGHSPHYGYTF
TGTGCCAGCAGAGAAGGGCATTCACCCCACTATGGCTACACCTTC
>NA|13|TRBJ2-7|NA|TRBV19
CASSFRLVGEQYF
TGTGCCAGTAGTTTCAGACTAGTAGGCGAGCAGTACTTC
>NA|13|TRBJ2-7|NA|TRBV10-1
CASSLFTSDQQYF
TGCGCCAGCAGTCTATTCACTTCGGACCAACAGTACTTC
>NA|12|TRBJ1-1|NA|TRBV7-6
CASSPVGAVAFF
TGTGCCAGCAGCCCGGTCGGGGCCGTCGCTTTCTTT